This T cell receptor (beta chain) was captured by sequencing in a study of cytomegalovirus exposure and HLA in healthy donors. Broader study findings: Presence/absence analyses rested on an assumption that sequencing depth was roughly uniform across donors.

There are 15 residues in the CDR3. Deletions cut 1 base from V and 1 base from J, with 8 bases between. In germline, CDR1 is SGHTA, CDR2 FQGNSA. 13 Jbeta primers and 60 Vbeta primers were used for the PCR. Clones were sequenced by immunoSEQ multiplex PCR, and TCRdb holds only the in-frame ones, with some missing. In the table there are more than 100,000 clones, approximately 61% of which are singletons. Comments on this clone: What it binds is unknown.

Sequencing was done on a sample of PBMCs. The chain has TRBV7-2 and TRBJ1-5, with D hard to call. The receptor's source is a woman aged 40 to 49 in good health and CMV-seronegative. CDR3 sequence: CASSLDSRSNQPQHF. As DNA, the CDR3 is TGTGCCAGCAGCTTAGACAGTAGGAGCAATCAGCCCCAGCATTTT. The full variable domain, with the rest looked up from reference TRBV7-2 and TRBJ1-5, is GAGVSQSPSNKVTEKGKDVELRCDPISGHTALYWYRQSLGQGLEFLIYFQGNSAPDKSGLPSDRFSAERTGGSVSTLTIQRTQQEDSAVYLCASSLDSRSNQPQHFGDGTRLSIL.